This T cell receptor (beta chain) was obtained from a study of early T cells in non-severe SARS-CoV-2 infection. TCRdb independently ran MiXCR on the 5' RACE reads; one entry per CDR3 protein. The sample has 40,000 to 60,000 distinct CDR3 sequences; about 12% are singletons. The germline gives CDR1 SGHTA, CDR2 FQGNSA. With 1 base removed from V and 4 bases from J, the gap between germline ends came to 14 bases. This CDR3 is 17 amino acids long. In its sample, this clonotype was seen a few times. This receptor was identified in an adult who was a healthcare worker with PCR-confirmed SARS-CoV-2 infection or an uninfected control (not recorded which). The specimen sequenced was whole blood. The chain has TRBV7-2 and TRBJ1-6; D is ambiguous. The CDR3, as DNA: TGTGCCAGCAGCTTAGTCCGCCCAGGACCATATAATTCACCCCTCCACTTT. It is translated as CASSLVRPGPYNSPLHF.